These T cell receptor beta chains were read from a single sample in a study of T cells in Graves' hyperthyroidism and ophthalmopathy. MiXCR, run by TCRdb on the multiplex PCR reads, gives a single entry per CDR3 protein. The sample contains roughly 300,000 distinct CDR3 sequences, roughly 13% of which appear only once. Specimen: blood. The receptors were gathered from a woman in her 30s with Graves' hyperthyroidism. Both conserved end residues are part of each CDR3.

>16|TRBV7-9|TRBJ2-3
CASSFPGKMGTDTQYF
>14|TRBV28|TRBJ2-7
CASSSAPITYEQYF
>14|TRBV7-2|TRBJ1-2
CASSLQDRLYGYTF
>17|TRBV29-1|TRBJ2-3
CSVEDGTAGGPPDTQYF
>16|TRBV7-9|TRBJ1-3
CASSLALRPGGNTIYF
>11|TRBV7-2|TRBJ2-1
CASSSLDEQFF
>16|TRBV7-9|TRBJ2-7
CASSPPEGTQLYEQYF
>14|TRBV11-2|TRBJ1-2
CASRLTGQNYGYTF
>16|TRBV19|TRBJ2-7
CASSTPRDGPLYEQYF
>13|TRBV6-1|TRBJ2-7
CASSRLLDHEQYF
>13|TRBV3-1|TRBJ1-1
CASSTNRRTEAFF
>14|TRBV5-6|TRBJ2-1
CASSFGTEHNEQFF
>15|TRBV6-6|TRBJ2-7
CASSYRTSGNYEQYF
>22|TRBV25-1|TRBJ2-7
CASSDKRGVPGLAGGPPYEQYF
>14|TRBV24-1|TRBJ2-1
CATSDPGLAGGQFF
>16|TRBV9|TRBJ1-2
CASTDRDSRANYGYTF
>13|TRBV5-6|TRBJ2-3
CASSLEGSGAQYF
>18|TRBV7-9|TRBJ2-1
CASSFARAGQGSYNEQFF
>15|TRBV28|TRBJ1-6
CASSLFRDGDSPLHF
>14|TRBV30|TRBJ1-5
CAWTPQGRNQPQHF
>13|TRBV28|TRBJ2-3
CASSGTGPDTQYF
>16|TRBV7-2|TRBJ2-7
CASSLDIGTPSYEQYF
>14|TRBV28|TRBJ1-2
CASRAHRELHGYTF
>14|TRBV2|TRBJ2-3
CAIPPLTGTDTQYF
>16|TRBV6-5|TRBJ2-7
CASSYGAGEISYEQYF
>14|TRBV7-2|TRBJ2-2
CASSEEGGNGELFF
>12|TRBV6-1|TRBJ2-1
CASRKGGFTQFF
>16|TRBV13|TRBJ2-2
CASSHRVRGNTGELFF
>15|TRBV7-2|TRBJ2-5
CASSWGLGGEETQYF
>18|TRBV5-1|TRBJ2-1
CASSRSALRDRVFAEQFF
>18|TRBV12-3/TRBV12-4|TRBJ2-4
CASSSKGGRGRWVGIQYF
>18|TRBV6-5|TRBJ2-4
CASSYSSPAPGLRSIQYF
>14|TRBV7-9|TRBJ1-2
CASSLGRTDYGYTF
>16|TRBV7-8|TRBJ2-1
CASSELAGSSYNEQFF
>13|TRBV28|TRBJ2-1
CASSLPTTEQQFF
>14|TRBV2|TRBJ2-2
CASSFLGFTGELFF
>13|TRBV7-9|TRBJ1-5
CASSPNQGQPQHF
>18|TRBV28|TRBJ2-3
CASSLAGHRGTLTDTQYF
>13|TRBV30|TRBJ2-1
CACKREWGYEQFF
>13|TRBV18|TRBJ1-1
CASSRLWDTEAFF